These 24 T cell receptor beta chains came from one sample sequenced in a study of T cell repertoires in cytomegalovirus infection. In TCRdb, the reads were re-called with MiXCR into one record per CDR3 protein. The sample lists about 58,000 distinct CDR3 sequences; roughly 20% were seen once. These TCRs are of unknown antigen specificity. The sample in question was CD8+ T cells from cultured PBMCs, obtained from culture after CMV antigen stimulation. These TCRs come from a human donor in good health (CMV status not recorded). Some clones in this sample may be carry-over from other donors' samples.

The chain joins TRBV6-4 to TRBJ2-2; 9 bases line up with TRBD1. This CDR3 is 16 amino acids long. Germline CDR1 is MRHNA and CDR2 is SNTAGT. The V gene end was trimmed by 6 bases and the J gene end by 6 bases; junction bases not matched to a gene: 11. The chain's CDR3 is CASSPFGTGISGELFF. The CDR3 region has the DNA TGTGCCAGCAGCCCCTTTGGGACAGGGATCTCCGGGGAGCTGTTTTTT.

V gene TRBV28 combines with J gene TRBJ2-7; 9 bases are shared with TRBD2. Germline V gene data show CDR1 as MDHEN and CDR2 as SYDVKM. Trimming took 4 bases from V and 1 from J; bases not matched to a gene: 8. The CDR3 length is 16 residues. The CDR3 DNA reads as TGTGCCAGCAGTTCTCGACTAGCGGTACGGTCCTACGAGCAGTACTTC. Its translation: CASSSRLAVRSYEQYF.

The chain employs TRBV6-5 and TRBJ2-7; 10 positions agree with TRBD2. CDR3 size: 16 residues. The V segment lost 4 bases and the J segment 3 bases; nucleotides outside the gene matches: 9. Per germline, CDR1 MNHEY and CDR2 SVGAGI. CDR3 sequence: CASSSLGLAGDYEQYF. CDR3 bases: TGTGCCAGCAGTTCCCTCGGGCTAGCGGGAGACTACGAGCAGTACTTC.

The chain employs TRBV2 and TRBJ1-1, with no clear D. V gave up 1 base and J gave up 1 base, with 10 bases separating them. Germline V gene sequence: CDR1 SNHLY, CDR2 FYNNEI. The CDR3 is 15 residues long. CDR3 region: CASSEGVVANTEAFF. DNA of the CDR3: TGTGCCAGCAGTGAAGGGGTGGTCGCGAACACTGAAGCTTTCTTT.

The chain links TRBV6-2 or TRBV6-3 to TRBJ2-2, with D maybe TRBD1 (5 bases). The V end was cut by 7 bases, the J end by 0 bases, with 15 bases between. The CDR3 runs to 16 residues. Germline CDR1 and CDR2: MNHEY and SVGEGT. The CDR3 DNA is TGTGCCAGCATGATCCGGAAGACAGCGAACACCGGGGAGCTGTTTTTT. This codes for CASMIRKTANTGELFF.

This clonotype was counted between two and nine times. The chain employs TRBV7-2 and TRBJ2-1; D gene uncertain. Germline values: CDR1 SGHTA, CDR2 FQGNSA. Between the trimmed V and J ends, which lost 3 bases and 0 bases, there was a span of 9 bases. The CDR3 spans 15 residues. CDR3 in amino acids: CASSFSLSSYNEQFF. CDR3 nucleotide sequence: TGTGCCAGCAGCTTTAGCCTGAGCTCCTACAATGAGCAGTTCTTC.

Only a few counts were recorded for this clonotype. The CDR3 reads CASSLSSQGGSEAFF. CDR3 sequence (DNA): TGTGCCAGCAGTTTATCATCTCAGGGGGGTTCTGAAGCTTTCTTT. The chain carries TRBV12-3 or TRBV12-4 and TRBJ1-1, with 7 bases matching TRBD1. Germline trimming cut 2 bases from V and 6 bases from J; bases unmatched to any gene: 9. The CDR3 loop spans 15 amino acids.

The V call is TRBV28, the J call TRBJ2-1; D uncertain. The CDR3 consists of 12 residues. The V gene lost 5 bases and the J gene lost 4 bases, with 6 bases spanning the gap. CDR1 is MDHEN and CDR2 is SYDVKM in the germline V gene. Here the CDR3 reads CASSRTYNEQFF. The CDR3 nucleotides are TGTGCCAGCAGTCGAACGTACAATGAGCAGTTCTTC.

This clonotype showed up many times. The gene calls are TRBV7-9 and TRBJ1-2; no definite D call. The CDR3 consists of 15 residues. Germline CDR1 is SEHNR and CDR2 is FQNEAQ (reference sequence). V shed 3 bases and J shed 3 bases, with 14 bases lying between them. The CDR3 DNA reads TGTGCCAGCAGCTTTGCCCCGGGAAGGGACTATGGCTACACCTTC. Amino acid sequence: CASSFAPGRDYGYTF.

This rearrangement joins TRBV7-8 to TRBJ2-1; 10 positions match TRBD1. CDR1 is SGHVS, CDR2 FQNEAQ, per germline. The CDR3 contains 15 residues. Germline trimming cut 5 bases from V and 7 bases from J; bases unmatched to any gene: 8. CDR3 bases: TGTGCCAGCAGCCCGACCGGGACAGGGGTAAATGAGCAGTTCTTC. Amino acid sequence: CASSPTGTGVNEQFF.

This clonotype was counted between two and nine times. V is TRBV7-8 and J is TRBJ2-1, with 11 bases matching TRBD2. The CDR3 totals 16 residues. The germline V gene encodes CDR1 SGHVS and CDR2 FQNEAQ. The V gene end was trimmed by 5 bases and the J gene end by 7 bases; junction bases not matched to a gene: 10. The DNA for the CDR3 is TGTGCCAGCAGCCTGTTACTAGCGGGAGTAGGAAATGAGCAGTTCTTC. This sequence encodes CASSLLLAGVGNEQFF. Full variable domain (missing parts from reference TRBV7-8 and TRBJ2-1): GAGVSQSPRYKVAKRGQDVALRCDPISGHVSLFWYQQALGQGPEFLTYFQNEAQLDKSGLPSDRFFAERPEGSVSTLKIQRTQQEDSAVYLCASSLLLAGVGNEQFFGPGTRLTVL.

This clonotype came up many times. V gene TRBV27 combines with J gene TRBJ1-4, with 7 bases matching TRBD1. There are 13 residues in the CDR3. From germline, CDR1 is MNHEY and CDR2 SMNVEV (reference sequence). V lost 5 bases and J lost 5; bases outside the gene matches: 2. As DNA, the CDR3 is TGTGCCAGCAGTGAGGACAGGAATGAAAAACTGTTTTTT. Its translation: CASSEDRNEKLFF.

The chain has TRBV7-9 and TRBJ2-5, with D perhaps matching TRBD1 or TRBD2 (5 bases each). The CDR3 runs 17 residues. CDR1 SEHNR and CDR2 FQNEAQ come from the germline V gene (reference sequence). The germline V and J ends were trimmed by 0 bases and 7 bases, with 21 bases remaining between them. CDR3 in amino acids: CASSLAGEGSRRGTQYF. In DNA, the CDR3 is TGTGCCAGCAGCTTAGCGGGCGAGGGGAGCAGGCGTGGGACCCAGTACTTC.

This sequence joins TRBV19 and TRBJ2-1; D is undetermined. The CDR3 extends over 12 amino acids. Trimming took off 4 bases at V and 4 bases at J, with 5 bases between the two ends. Per germline, CDR1 LNHDA and CDR2 SQIVND (reference sequence). CDR3 protein: CASSSGYNEQFF. The CDR3 nucleotides read TGTGCCAGTAGTAGCGGTTACAATGAGCAGTTCTTC.

The V call is TRBV27, the J call TRBJ2-5; perhaps TRBD2 as D (5 bases). Trimming cost V 3 bases and J 0 bases, with 8 bases left between them. Germline CDR1 is MNHEY and CDR2 is SMNVEV (reference sequence). The CDR3 has 14 amino acids. The CDR3 nucleotides are TGTGCCAGCAGTTTTCTAGCTAACCAAGAGACCCAGTACTTC. Protein sequence: CASSFLANQETQYF.

The chain links TRBV14 to TRBJ1-1, with D possibly matching TRBD1 (5 bases). CDR1 is SGHDN and CDR2 is FVKESK in the germline V gene. Trimming removed 2 bases from V and 1 base from J, with 11 bases in between. The CDR3 contains 15 residues. The CDR3 spells CASSQRIGTNTEAFF. The CDR3 DNA follows: TGTGCCAGCAGCCAACGGATAGGGACGAACACTGAAGCTTTCTTT.

V usage is TRBV4-1 and J usage is TRBJ2-1; 8 nucleotides match TRBD2. CDR3 length equals 14 residues. V lost 4 bases, J lost 9 bases, and 8 bases stayed unmatched. The germline V gene has CDR1 MGHRA and CDR2 YSYEKL. The CDR3 bases are TGCGCCAGCAGCCCTTGGACTAGCTTCGGTGAGCAGTTCTTC. It encodes CASSPWTSFGEQFF.

This chain links TRBV10-3 with TRBJ1-1, with 8 nucleotides matching TRBD1. J gave up 4 bases and V 9 bases, and 4 bases lay outside the gene matches. The CDR3 has 12 residues. CDR1 ENHRY and CDR2 SYGVKD come from the germline V gene. CDR3 residues: CAMGTGRTEAFF. Written as DNA, the CDR3 is TGTGCCATGGGGACAGGCCGCACTGAAGCTTTCTTT.

For the CDR3, the DNA is TGTGCCAGCAGTTTATGGACAGGAGAGGCTTTCTTT. It translates to CASSLWTGEAFF. The chain employs TRBV27 and TRBJ1-1; TRBD1 matches at 7 bases. Germline CDR1 is MNHEY and CDR2 is SMNVEV (reference sequence). The CDR3 has 12 amino acids. The J segment lost 11 bases and the V segment lost 1 base, leaving 4 bases of the junction unmatched.

This clonotype showed up just a few times. The chain's CDR3 is CASSLNAGGTPSSYNEQFF. The CDR3 DNA is TGTGCCAGCAGCTTAAATGCAGGTGGGACTCCGAGCTCCTACAATGAGCAGTTCTTC. The chain combines TRBV7-2 with TRBJ2-1; a possible D gene is TRBD2 (6 bases). CDR1 SGHTA and CDR2 FQGNSA come from the germline V gene. Trimming stripped 2 bases from V and 0 bases from J, with 20 bases between. The CDR3 sequence is 19 residues long. The whole variable domain, remainder taken from reference TRBV7-2 and TRBJ2-1, is GAGVSQSPSNKVTEKGKDVELRCDPISGHTALYWYRQSLGQGLEFLIYFQGNSAPDKSGLPSDRFSAERTGGSVSTLTIQRTQQEDSAVYLCASSLNAGGTPSSYNEQFFGPGTRLTVL.

The V and J genes are TRBV2 and TRBJ1-5; D unresolved. V was cut by 7 bases and J by 0 bases, with 4 bases left in between. Germline V lookup: CDR1 SNHLY, CDR2 FYNNEI. The CDR3 is 12 amino acids. CDR3 sequence: CASKNSNQPQHF. DNA of the CDR3: TGTGCCAGCAAGAATAGCAATCAGCCCCAGCATTTT.

The chain carries TRBV11-2 and TRBJ2-1, with TRBD1 as a possible D gene (6 bases). Germline assignment: CDR1 SGHAT and CDR2 FQNNGV. The CDR3 contains 15 residues. With 5 bases removed from V and 2 bases from J, the gap between germline ends came to 13 bases. The DNA of the CDR3 is TGTGCCAGCAGCCAAGGCACAGGGCCCTACAATGAGCAGTTCTTC. Its translation: CASSQGTGPYNEQFF.

This clonotype showed up many times. The chain employs TRBV7-3 and TRBJ2-7; 11 bases line up with TRBD1. The length of the CDR3 is 15 residues. With 2 bases clipped from V and 2 bases from J, the junction kept 2 bases outside the gene matches. The germline V gene encodes CDR1 SGHTA and CDR2 FQGTGA. The CDR3 coding sequence is TGTGCCAGCAGCTTAGAGGGACAGGGGGCCTACGAGCAGTACTTC. Its translation: CASSLEGQGAYEQYF.

In its sample, this clonotype was seen a few times. The chain has TRBV4-1 and TRBJ2-2; TRBD1 aligns across 11 bases. CDR3 length: 18 residues. Trimming at V came to 1 base and at J to 0 bases, leaving 4 bases not matched to a gene. Germline V CDR1 and CDR2: MGHRA, YSYEKL. The CDR3 DNA follows: TGCGCCAGCAGCCAAGGACCGGGACAGGGGGCGAACACCGGGGAGCTGTTTTTT. Protein sequence: CASSQGPGQGANTGELFF.